This T cell receptor (beta chain) was obtained from a study of T cells expressing NK-cell markers. This CDR3 is built from 14 residues. 5'RACE template switching built TCR beta cDNA with unique molecular identifiers. Using the 5' RACE reads, TCRdb records one entry per CDR3 protein without DNA. The listing contains 400,000 to 550,000 distinct CDR3 sequences. The sequence came from a woman between 18 and 70 years old in good health. Sequencing input: blood T cells: a sorted CD56 or NKG2C T cell subset, CD4+ or CD8+ T cells, or bulk PBMC T cells (not recorded which). The V and J genes are TRBV12-3 or TRBV12-4 and TRBJ1-3. CDR3 sequence: CASTSGAGGNTIYF.